These 5 T cell receptor beta chains were sequenced from one sample in a study of T cell repertoires in cytomegalovirus infection. One entry per CDR3 protein, called by TCRdb with MiXCR from the reads. The table shows about 310,000 distinct CDR3 sequences, with 8% to 10% occurring only once. The source material was PBMCs. The source of these receptors is a human donor in good health (CMV status not recorded). Some clones in this sample may be carry-over from other donors' samples.

This clonotype showed up many times. V and J are TRBV14 and TRBJ2-3; either TRBD1 or TRBD2 may supply D (5 bases each). V was clipped by 0 bases and J by 9 bases, with 16 bases between them. CDR1 and CDR2 from the germline V gene are SGHDN and FVKESK. This CDR3 is 15 amino acids long. The DNA of the CDR3 is TGTGCCAGCAGCCAAGATCGGGACGCTCTAGCCACGCAGTATTTT. This sequence encodes CASSQDRDALATQYF. Full variable domain (rest looked up from reference TRBV14 and TRBJ2-3): EAGVTQFPSHSVIEKGQTVTLRCDPISGHDNLYWYRRVMGKEIKFLLHFVKESKQDESGMPNNRFLAERTGGTYSTLKVQPAELEDSGVYFCASSQDRDALATQYFGPGTRLTVL.

This clonotype was counted at least ten times. The chain is built from TRBV10-3 and TRBJ2-1; 15 bases are shared with TRBD2. The CDR3 spans 15 residues. Germline loops: CDR1 ENHRY, CDR2 SYGVKD. V shed 4 bases and J 10 bases; nucleotides not matched to a gene: 5. The CDR3 sequence is CAISGTGTSGGEQFF. The CDR3 DNA reads as TGTGCCATCAGTGGTACCGGGACTAGCGGGGGGGAGCAGTTCTTC.

This clonotype has more than one count but fewer than ten. The chain employs TRBV20-1 and TRBJ2-5; 7 bases line up with TRBD1. J gave up 2 bases and V 7 bases, and 7 bases lay outside the gene matches. The CDR3 is 13 amino acids. In germline, CDR1 is DFQATT, CDR2 SNEGSKA (reference sequence). The CDR3 nucleotides are TGCAGTGTCCTAAGGGGGCCACAAGAGACCCAGTACTTC. This codes for CSVLRGPQETQYF.

This clonotype was counted at least ten times. The CDR3 DNA reads TGCAGTGCAGGGCGGACACAGGCAACTAATGAAAAACTGTTTTTT. It codes for CSAGRTQATNEKLFF. This rearrangement joins TRBV20-1 to TRBJ1-4, with a tentative D call TRBD1 (5 bases). Trimming removed 6 bases from V and 0 bases from J, with 14 bases in between. Per the germline V gene, CDR1 is DFQATT and CDR2 is SNEGSKA (reference sequence). There are 15 residues in the CDR3.

This clonotype was observed many times. The chain joins TRBV7-2 to TRBJ1-6; no firm D call. The CDR3 has 16 amino acids. V was trimmed by 1 base and J by 0 bases, leaving 7 bases between them. Germline V gene data show CDR1 as SGHTA and CDR2 as FQGNSA. CDR3 sequence reads: CASSLGGGSYNSPLHF. The CDR3 bases are TGTGCCAGCAGCTTAGGGGGTGGCTCCTATAATTCACCCCTCCACTTT.